This T cell receptor beta chain was identified in a study of read filtering for tumor transcriptome and immune sequencing. The library was built from about 0.4 ug RNA with molecular barcoded adaptors for alpha/delta and beta/gamma chains. TCRdb used MiXCR to reprocess the reads, holding one entry per CDR3 protein. The sample lists 48,000 or so distinct CDR3 sequences; around 20% were seen once. Trimming stripped 4 bases from V and 0 bases from J, with 16 bases between. CDR3 length equals 16 residues. In germline, CDR1 is DFQATT, CDR2 SNEGSKA (reference sequence). The table lists this clonotype with a few counts.

The rearrangement uses TRBV20-1 and TRBJ1-5; no firm D call. Sequenced: a population of CD138-negative cells sorted from bone marrow. The TCR originated in a donor at least 40 years old with multiple myeloma. The CDR3 is CSATAGSLFSNQPQHF. As DNA, the CDR3 is TGCAGTGCTACCGCCGGGAGTCTTTTTAGCAATCAGCCCCAGCATTTT.